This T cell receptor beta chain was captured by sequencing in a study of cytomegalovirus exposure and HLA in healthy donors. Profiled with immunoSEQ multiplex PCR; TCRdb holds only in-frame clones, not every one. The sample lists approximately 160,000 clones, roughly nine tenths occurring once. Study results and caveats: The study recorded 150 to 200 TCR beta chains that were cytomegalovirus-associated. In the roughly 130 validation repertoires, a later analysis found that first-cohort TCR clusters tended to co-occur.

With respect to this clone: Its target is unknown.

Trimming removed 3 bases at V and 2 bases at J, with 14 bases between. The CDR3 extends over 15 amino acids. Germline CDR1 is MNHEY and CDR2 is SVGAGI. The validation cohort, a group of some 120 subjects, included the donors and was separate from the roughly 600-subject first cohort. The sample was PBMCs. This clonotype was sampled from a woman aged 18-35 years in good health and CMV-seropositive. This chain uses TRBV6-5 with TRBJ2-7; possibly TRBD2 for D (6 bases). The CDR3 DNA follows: TGTGCCAGCAGTTATAGACTAGGGGCGCCCTACGAGCAGTACTTC. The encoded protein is CASSYRLGAPYEQYF.